Sequencing of this T cell receptor beta chain was carried out in a study of T-cell memory formation after mild COVID-19. For the study at large: TCR clusters largely stayed donor specific. General study results and limits: Contracting clones from day 15 to 85 showed balanced CD4/CD8; later expanders favored CD4+.

The TCR alpha and TCR beta cDNA libraries, bearing sample barcodes and UMIs, were generated by 5'RACE using constant-segment primers. TCRdb reanalysed the 5' RACE reads using MiXCR and keeps one entry per CDR3 protein. Here the sample spans about 170,000 distinct CDR3 sequences, approximately 13% being singletons. Germline-derived CDR1 and CDR2 are LGHNA and YSLEER. This CDR3 contains 16 residues. V dropped 1 base and J dropped 5 bases, with 18 bases sitting between them. This clonotype has only one observation. Its antigen is still unknown. Sequences were obtained from PBMCs or a T cell subset sorted from them (not recorded which). The sequence came from a young man who had mild COVID-19 (a few samples of this study predate the infection). Cell type and time point are not known. V and J are TRBV4-3 and TRBJ2-7; D not resolved. The DNA of the CDR3 is TGCGCCAGCAGCCAAGCGGCGACACCCCTAGGGAACGAGCAGTACTTC. Translation: CASSQAATPLGNEQYF.